The 20 T cell receptor beta chains presented below share a single source sample, sequenced in a study of blood T cell repertoires in COVID-19. Some clones are missing from TCRdb's copy, which holds only in-frame ones; the method was immunoSEQ multiplex PCR. The sample holds around 250,000 clones, about 88% seen once. Sequenced: PBMCs or T cells enriched from blood (not recorded which). All receptors derive from a man aged 25-45 years with acute COVID-19.

This sequence joins TRBV5-4 and TRBJ1-3; perhaps TRBD1 as D (5 bases). The ends were cut back, 4 bases at V and 4 bases at J, with 21 bases in the middle. The CDR3 contains 17 residues. Germline V gene sequence: CDR1 SGHNT, CDR2 YYREEE (reference sequence). The CDR3 nucleotides are TGTGCCAGCAGCCCGGGGGTTTTCGGGCGGGAAGGAAACACCATATATTTT. It yields the protein CASSPGVFGREGNTIYF.

The genes are TRBV12-3 or TRBV12-4 and TRBJ1-6; D is unclear. Trimming cost V 6 bases and J 7 bases, with 10 bases left between them. There are 13 residues in the CDR3. The CDR3 sequence: CASRRTGNSPLHF. The DNA of the CDR3 is TGTGCCAGCAGAAGGACGGGGAATTCACCCCTCCACTTT.

The V gene is TRBV7-8, the J gene TRBJ1-5; tentative D call: TRBD1 (6 bases). This CDR3 has 15 residues. Trimming took off 5 bases at V and 0 bases at J, with 11 bases between the two ends. Germline CDR1 and CDR2: SGHVS and FQNEAQ. The CDR3 is CASSVDRNSNQPQHF. The CDR3 bases are TGTGCCAGCAGCGTCGACAGGAATAGCAATCAGCCCCAGCATTTT.

V is TRBV6-5 and J is TRBJ1-2; perhaps TRBD1 as D (6 bases). V shed 2 bases and J shed 7 bases, with 11 bases lying between them. CDR3 length: 13 residues. Germline values: CDR1 MNHEY, CDR2 SVGAGI. In DNA, the CDR3 is TGTGCCAGCAGTTACGGGGGCACCTTTGGCTACACCTTC. It specifies CASSYGGTFGYTF.

This chain links TRBV15 with TRBJ1-5; D uncertain. Germline CDR1 is LNHNV and CDR2 is YYDKDF (reference sequence). Trimming removed 4 bases from V and 2 bases from J, with 15 bases in between. This CDR3 region has 16 residues. This chain's CDR3 is CATSTFVGWGNQPQHF. The CDR3 bases are TGTGCCACCAGCACCTTTGTGGGCTGGGGCAATCAGCCCCAGCATTTT.

The chain uses TRBV5-6 and TRBJ2-7; 8 bases agree with TRBD1. This CDR3 contains 14 residues. V gave up 0 bases and J gave up 5 bases; unmatched junction bases: 4. Per germline, CDR1 SGHDT and CDR2 YYEEEE. The CDR3 sequence: CASSLVQGAHEQYV. For the CDR3, the DNA is TGTGCCAGCAGCTTGGTCCAGGGGGCCCACGAGCAGTACGTC.

The chain is built from TRBV11-3 and TRBJ2-1, with 10 bases matching TRBD2. The germline gives CDR1 SGHNT, CDR2 YENEEA. The CDR3 is 19 amino acids. Trimming removed 1 base from V and 2 bases from J; junction bases left unmatched: 11. The CDR3: CASSLVRLAGVSPYNEQFF. The CDR3 DNA is TGTGCCAGCAGCTTAGTGAGGCTAGCGGGAGTTTCACCCTACAATGAGCAGTTCTTC.

This rearrangement joins TRBV9 to TRBJ2-3; 7 bases match TRBD2. The CDR3 has 15 amino acids. CDR1 and CDR2 (germline): SGDLS, YYNGEE. With V trimmed by 2 bases and J by 4 bases, 7 bases remained unmatched. CDR3 in DNA: TGTGCCAGCAGCGTGGGAGGGGTAGGGGCAGATACGCAGTATTTT. It yields the protein CASSVGGVGADTQYF.

The V and J genes are TRBV7-3 and TRBJ2-2; TRBD2 agrees at 11 bases. Looked up from germline, CDR1 is SGHTA and CDR2 is FQGTGA. J was trimmed by 5 bases and V by 5 bases; bases with no gene match: 10. The CDR3 extends over 17 amino acids. This CDR3 reads CASSQIAGGPLTGELFF. In DNA form, the CDR3 reads TGTGCCAGCAGCCAAATAGCGGGAGGGCCGCTGACCGGGGAGCTGTTTTTT. Combining the CDR3 with reference TRBV7-3 and TRBJ2-2 gives the whole variable domain GAGVSQTPSNKVTEKGKYVELRCDPISGHTALYWYRQSLGQGPEFLIYFQGTGAADDSGLPNDRFFAVRPEGSVSTLKIQRTERGDSAVYLCASSQIAGGPLTGELFFGEGSRLTVL.

This clone has just a few counts. CDR3 loop: CASSAHGLAGYNEQFF. The CDR3 nucleotides read TGTGCCAGCAGCGCTCACGGTCTAGCCGGTTACAATGAGCAGTTCTTC. V usage is TRBV9 and J usage is TRBJ2-1; TRBD2 is a possible D gene (5 bases). V lost 3 bases, J lost 4 bases, and 17 bases lay in between. CDR3 length: 16 amino acids. Germline CDR1 is SGDLS and CDR2 is YYNGEE.

The chain joins TRBV24-1 to TRBJ2-3; 10 bases are shared with TRBD2. The CDR3 spans 15 residues. Germline trimming cut 5 bases from V and 4 bases from J; bases unmatched to any gene: 5. Germline V lookup: CDR1 KGHDR, CDR2 SFDVKD. The CDR3 region has the DNA TGTGCCACCAGTGGAAGCGGGGGGGGTCCAGATACGCAGTATTTT. Encoded protein: CATSGSGGGPDTQYF.

V and J are TRBV15 and TRBJ1-2; TRBD1 might be the D (5 bases). Between the trimmed V and J ends, which lost 0 bases and 2 bases, there was a span of 16 bases. The germline CDR1 and CDR2 sequences are LNHNV and YYDKDF (reference sequence). This CDR3 is built from 17 residues. This chain's CDR3 is CATSRDRGASANYGYTF. The CDR3 nucleotides are TGTGCCACCAGCAGAGATCGTGGGGCCTCGGCGAACTATGGCTACACCTTC.

The chain links TRBV2 to TRBJ1-2; D uncertain. From germline, CDR1 is SNHLY and CDR2 FYNNEI. The germline V and J ends were trimmed by 6 bases and 10 bases, with 21 bases remaining between them. There are 14 residues in the CDR3. The CDR3 DNA reads TGTGCCAGCAGGGGTTTGGAGTTTTTGTTCGCCTACACCTTC. Its protein product is CASRGLEFLFAYTF.

The rearrangement uses TRBV10-1 and TRBJ1-3; TRBD1 is a possible D gene (5 bases). Between the trimmed V and J ends, which lost 7 bases and 4 bases, there was a span of 20 bases. The CDR3 runs 16 residues. Germline V gene data show CDR1 as WNHNN and CDR2 as SYGVQD (reference sequence). CDR3 in DNA: TGCGCCAGCATAGGACGACTGGGGCATGAAGGAAACACCATATATTTT. Amino acids: CASIGRLGHEGNTIYF.

V is TRBV30 and J is TRBJ1-1, with D perhaps matching TRBD1 (5 bases). Germline CDR1 GTSNPN, CDR2 SVGIG (reference sequence). CDR3 length: 14 residues. V was cut by 0 bases and J by 5 bases, with 13 bases left in between. The CDR3 here is CAWSVLEGRTEAFF. Written as DNA, the CDR3 is TGTGCCTGGAGTGTCTTGGAGGGGAGGACTGAAGCTTTCTTT.

The chain recombines TRBV6-1 with TRBJ1-5, with 8 bases that match TRBD1. This CDR3 is built from 14 residues. With 3 bases clipped from V and 6 bases from J, the junction kept 4 bases outside the gene matches. CDR1 MNHNS and CDR2 SASEGT come from the germline V gene. CDR3 residues: CASSDGQGSQPQHF. The CDR3 DNA reads as TGTGCCAGCAGTGATGGACAGGGTAGTCAGCCCCAGCATTTT.

The chain links TRBV19 to TRBJ2-1; no clear D. V lost 4 bases and J 6 bases, leaving 10 bases between the germline ends. This CDR3 is built from 13 residues. Germline loops: CDR1 LNHDA, CDR2 SQIVND (reference sequence). CDR3 loop: CASSTRLANEQFF. In nucleotides, the CDR3 is TGTGCCAGTAGTACTCGCTTAGCCAATGAGCAGTTCTTC. Full variable domain (outside the CDR3, taken from reference TRBV19 and TRBJ2-1): DGGITQSPKYLFRKEGQNVTLSCEQNLNHDAMYWYRQDPGQGLRLIYYSQIVNDFQKGDIAEGYSVSREKKESFPLTVTSAQKNPTAFYLCASSTRLANEQFFGPGTRLTVL.

V and J are TRBV29-1 and TRBJ1-4, with D maybe TRBD1 (6 bases). V was pared by 4 bases and J by 4 bases, with 10 bases between. This CDR3 has 13 amino acids. CDR1 SQVTM and CDR2 ANQGSEA come from the germline V gene. The CDR3 reads CSVVGTINEKLFF. CDR3 in DNA: TGCAGCGTTGTGGGGACAATTAATGAAAAACTGTTTTTT.

This clone appeared a few times. This chain uses TRBV11-3 with TRBJ1-1; the D gene is possibly TRBD1 (6 bases). From germline, CDR1 is SGHNT and CDR2 YENEEA. The ends were cut back, 1 base at V and 7 bases at J, with 19 bases in the middle. The CDR3 is made up of 16 amino acids. CDR3 bases: TGTGCCAGCAGCTTAGGTCTGGGCACGGACAGTCTTGAAGCTTTCTTT. Amino acid sequence: CASSLGLGTDSLEAFF.

Only a few counts were recorded for this clone. The rearrangement uses TRBV19 and TRBJ1-2; possible D gene TRBD1, 6 bases. CDR1 LNHDA and CDR2 SQIVND come from the germline V gene (reference sequence). CDR3 length: 14 residues. The ends were cut back, 7 bases at V and 0 bases at J, with 12 bases in the middle. This CDR3 is CASKDRQANYGYTF. The CDR3 DNA is TGTGCCAGTAAGGACAGACAAGCTAACTATGGCTACACCTTC.